The 15 T cell receptor beta chains presented below share a single source sample, sequenced in a study of T cell clonality in common variable immunodeficiency. The study, taken as a whole, reports: Common variable immunodeficiency TCR beta sequences reportedly had fewer deletions and N-nucleotide insertions.

No antigen has been assigned to these receptors. Libraries were prepared by immunoSEQ multiplex PCR; TCRdb keeps only in-frame clonotypes and omits some of them. Observed in the sample are 16,000 or so clones, none of them singletons. Sequencing was done on a sample of peripheral blood mononuclear cells. Receptor source: a human donor with common variable immunodeficiency.

The table lists this clone with many counts. Read sequence stops 3 residues before the CDR3 end, and the germline J gene provides the missing end. The J gene is TRBJ2-2, the V gene TRBV19, with 7 bases aligning to TRBD1. Unmatched junction bases numbered 3, after V lost 4 bases and J lost 1 base. The CDR3 extends over 15 amino acids. Germline-derived CDR1 and CDR2 are LNHDA and SQIVND (reference sequence). The CDR3 sequence: CASSTGTVNTGELFF. The sequenced part of the CDR3 DNA is TGTGCCAGTAGTACCGGGACAGTGAACACCGGGGAG.

This clone was counted at least ten times. The read terminates 3 residues before the CDR3 end, so the remaining end is supplied by the germline J gene. The V gene is TRBV7-3, the J gene TRBJ1-1; TRBD1 matches 9 bases. The CDR3 loop spans 18 amino acids. Trimming cost V 3 bases and J 3 bases; bases outside gene matches: 14. Per the germline V gene, CDR1 is SGHTA and CDR2 is FQGTGA. The CDR3 is CASSFRDRVLVAHTEAFF. The part of the CDR3 DNA that was read is TGTGCCAGCAGCTTCCGGGACAGGGTATTGGTGGCTCACACTGAA.

Turning to this clone: The read terminates 3 residues before the CDR3 end, so the remaining end is supplied by the germline J gene. This chain uses TRBV11-3 with TRBJ2-5; 9 nucleotides match TRBD2. The CDR3 loop spans 13 amino acids. V was clipped by 5 bases and J by 5 bases; unmatched bases: 3. Germline assignment: CDR1 SGHNT and CDR2 YENEEA. The CDR3 is CASSHSGGETQYF. The part of the CDR3 DNA that was read is TGTGCCAGCAGCCATAGCGGGGGCGAGACC.

This clone was seen many times. The read ends 3 residues early relative to the CDR3; the germline J gene fills the gap. V usage is TRBV18 and J usage is TRBJ2-2, with a tentative D call TRBD1 (6 bases). The length of the CDR3 is 15 residues. From germline, CDR1 is KGHSH and CDR2 LQKENI. V lost 3 bases and J lost 4, with 12 bases in between. CDR3 loop: CASSPQGSGTGELFF. The covered CDR3 bases are TGTGCCAGCTCACCCCAGGGGTCGGGCACCGGGGAG.

With regard to this clone: Sequencing ends 3 residues short of the CDR3 end; the germline J gene provides the rest. V gene TRBV5-5 combines with J gene TRBJ1-4; weak D call: TRBD1 (6 bases). This CDR3 has 14 residues. The ends were cut back, 2 bases at V and 3 bases at J, with 8 bases in the middle. Per germline, CDR1 SGHKS and CDR2 YYEKEE (reference sequence). The CDR3 sequence is CASSFRQANEKLFF. CDR3 DNA (partial): TGTGCCAGCAGCTTTCGACAGGCTAATGAAAAA. The full variable domain, in which reference TRBV5-5 and TRBJ1-4 provide the parts outside the CDR3, is DAGVTQSPTHLIKTRGQQVTLRCSPISGHKSVSWYQQVLGQGPQFIFQYYEKEERGRGNFPDRFSARQFPNYSSELNVNALLLGDSALYLCASSFRQANEKLFFGSGTQLSVL.

About this clone itself: The observed sequence ends 3 residues before the CDR3 terminus, with the missing tail filled in from the germline J gene. This rearrangement joins TRBV19 to TRBJ2-3; 9 nucleotides line up with TRBD1. This CDR3 region has 16 residues. Germline CDR1 and CDR2: LNHDA and SQIVND (reference sequence). V lost 6 bases, J lost 2 bases, and 9 bases stayed unmatched. The sequenced part of the CDR3 DNA is TGTGCCAGTAGGGAAGGGACAGGGTCGTACACAGATACG. Its protein product is CASREGTGSYTDT. In full, the CDR3 reads CASREGTGSYTDTQYF.

A note on this clone: The read terminates 3 residues before the CDR3 end, so the remaining end is supplied by the germline J gene. The chain has TRBV7-2 and TRBJ2-3; 10 nucleotides match TRBD1. The germline V gene has CDR1 SGHTA and CDR2 FQGNSA. J was trimmed by 5 bases and V by 0 bases; bases with no gene match: 2. This CDR3 comprises 15 residues. The CDR3 here is CASSLAGQGLDTQYF. CDR3 DNA (partial): TGTGCCAGCAGCTTAGCGGGACAGGGGTTAGATACG.

This clone was detected ten times or more. The read ends 3 residues shy of where the CDR3 ends; the end is completed using the germline J gene. This chain joins TRBV30 and TRBJ1-5, with 10 nucleotides matching TRBD1. Per the germline V gene, CDR1 is GTSNPN and CDR2 is SVGIG (reference sequence). After removal of 3 bases from V and 9 bases from J, the junction contained 11 bases not matched to a gene. The CDR3 covers 15 residues. The CDR3 region is CAWRVGTGEKRPQHF. The CDR3 bases that were read are TGTGCCTGGAGGGTTGGGACAGGGGAAAAACGGCCC. Drawing the rest from reference TRBV30 and TRBJ1-5, the complete variable domain is SQTIHQWPATLVQPVGSPLSLECTVEGTSNPNLYWYRQAAGRGLQLLFYSVGIGQISSEVPQNLSASRPQDRQFILSSKKLLLSDSGFYLCAWRVGTGEKRPQHFGDGTRLSIL.

Concerning this clone itself: The CDR3 goes on 3 residues after the read ends, and that part is filled in from the germline J gene. The chain links TRBV18 to TRBJ2-5; D could derive from TRBD1 or TRBD2 (5 bases each). Per the germline V gene, CDR1 is KGHSH and CDR2 is LQKENI. Deletions cut 3 bases from V and 7 bases from J, with 15 bases between. The CDR3 totals 14 residues. This CDR3 reads CASSPEGRAATQYF. Incomplete CDR3 DNA: TGTGCCAGCTCACCCGAGGGGCGCGCCGCGACC.

This clone showed up many times. The read finishes 3 residues shy of the CDR3 end, and the germline J gene is used to complete it. The J gene is TRBJ2-1, the V gene TRBV20-1; possibly TRBD2 for D (6 bases). CDR3 length equals 13 residues. CDR1 and CDR2 from the germline V gene are DFQATT and SNEGSKA (reference sequence). The V and J ends lost 6 bases and 6 bases respectively, with 15 bases between them. This chain's CDR3 is CSATPGTANEQFF. CDR3 bases read: TGCAGTGCAACCCCGGGGACTGCCAATGAG.

This clone has just a few counts. The read comes to an end 3 residues before the CDR3 does, leaving the germline J gene to fill in the end. This rearrangement joins TRBV19 to TRBJ1-1; 8 bases are shared with TRBD1. Germline V lookup: CDR1 LNHDA, CDR2 SQIVND (reference sequence). CDR3 length: 13 residues. With 5 bases clipped from V and 4 bases from J, the junction kept 3 bases outside the gene matches. The CDR3 loop is CASSGTGGTEAFF. CDR3 DNA (partial): TGTGCCAGTAGTGGAACAGGGGGCACTGAA.

The sample holds many counts of this clone. The CDR3 goes on 3 residues after the read ends, and that part is filled in from the germline J gene. This chain joins TRBV6-4 and TRBJ1-5, with D perhaps matching TRBD1 (6 bases). Germline values: CDR1 MRHNA, CDR2 SNTAGT. The CDR3 is made up of 14 amino acids. With 10 bases removed from V and 5 bases from J, the gap between germline ends came to 18 bases. The CDR3 region is CATPAQGSDQPQHF. The covered CDR3 bases are TGTGCCACCCCCGCCCAGGGGAGTGATCAGCCC.

This clone came up many times. The sequence runs out 3 residues before the end of the CDR3; the remainder is reconstructed from the germline J gene. This chain links TRBV20-1 with TRBJ2-7; D is unclear. V was trimmed by 3 bases and J by 4 bases, leaving 10 bases between them. CDR3 length: 12 residues. In germline, CDR1 is DFQATT, CDR2 SNEGSKA (reference sequence). The CDR3 DNA, read in part, is TGCAGTGCTAGTCGGTCCTTTTACGAG. Residues: CSASRSFYE. In full, the CDR3 reads CSASRSFYEQYF.

In its sample, this clone was seen a few times. Incomplete CDR3 DNA: TGTGCCAGCACCTTGACAATTCCTGAA. Protein sequence: CASTLTIPE. The full CDR3 protein is CASTLTIPEAFF. The chain carries TRBV7-9 and TRBJ1-1, with unresolved D. The sequence runs out 3 residues before the end of the CDR3; the remainder is reconstructed from the germline J gene. Germline assignment: CDR1 SEHNR and CDR2 FQNEAQ (reference sequence). The CDR3 contains 12 residues. Deletions cut 7 bases from V and 6 bases from J, with 12 bases between.

Comments on this clone: The observed sequence ends 3 residues before the CDR3 terminus, with the missing tail filled in from the germline J gene. This chain uses TRBV6-2 or TRBV6-3 with TRBJ2-1; TRBD1 might be the D (6 bases). Germline values: CDR1 MNHEY, CDR2 SVGEGT. The CDR3 loop spans 15 amino acids. Trimming stripped 5 bases from V and 3 bases from J, with 14 bases between. CDR3 sequence: CASSTAGQYYNEQFF. Incomplete CDR3 DNA: TGTGCCAGCAGTACCGCTGGACAGTACTACAATGAG.